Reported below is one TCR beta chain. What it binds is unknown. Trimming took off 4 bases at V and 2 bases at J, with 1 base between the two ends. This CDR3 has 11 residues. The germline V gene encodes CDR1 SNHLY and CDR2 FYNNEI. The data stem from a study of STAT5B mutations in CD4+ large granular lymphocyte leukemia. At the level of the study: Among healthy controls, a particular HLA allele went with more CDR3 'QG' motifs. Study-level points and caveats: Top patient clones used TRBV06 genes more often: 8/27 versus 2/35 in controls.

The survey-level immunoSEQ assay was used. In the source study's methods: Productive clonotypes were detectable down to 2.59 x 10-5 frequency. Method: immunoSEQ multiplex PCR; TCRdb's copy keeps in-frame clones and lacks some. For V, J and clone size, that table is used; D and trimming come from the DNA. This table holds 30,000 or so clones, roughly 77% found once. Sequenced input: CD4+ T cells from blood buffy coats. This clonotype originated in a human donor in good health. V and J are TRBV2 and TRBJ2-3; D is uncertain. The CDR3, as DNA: TGTGCCAGCAGTGTCACAGATACGCAGTATTTT. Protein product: CASSVTDTQYF.